This entry lists 27 T cell receptor beta chains sequenced from one sample in a study of T cells after yellow fever vaccination. TCRdb fed the 5' RACE reads into MiXCR, producing one record per CDR3 protein. The sample records under 400,000 distinct CDR3 sequences, 11% being singletons. Sequenced material: PBMCs, taken on the day of the first yellow fever vaccination. These receptors all stem from a man aged 18 to 30 who received the YFV17D yellow fever vaccine.

The chain joins TRBV20-1 to TRBJ2-7; 8 nucleotides match TRBD1. V dropped 3 bases and J dropped 5; count of bases not matched to a gene: 9. The CDR3 sequence is 14 residues long. Germline V lookup: CDR1 DFQATT, CDR2 SNEGSKA (reference sequence). CDR3 protein: CSASVRTGTHEQYF. The CDR3 DNA sequence: TGCAGTGCTAGTGTACGGACAGGGACCCACGAGCAGTACTTC.

This clonotype has more than one count but fewer than ten. The chain carries TRBV7-9 and TRBJ2-7; 14 positions match TRBD2. The CDR3 is 17 residues long. J was trimmed by 0 bases and V by 1 base; bases with no gene match: 2. Looked up from germline, CDR1 is SEHNR and CDR2 is FQNEAQ (reference sequence). The CDR3 sequence is CASSLGTSGGPSYEQYV. The CDR3 DNA reads TGTGCCAGCAGCTTAGGGACTAGCGGGGGGCCCTCCTACGAGCAGTACGTC.

This clonotype was counted many times. V and J are TRBV5-1 and TRBJ2-6; 7 bases align to TRBD2. CDR3 length: 17 residues. Germline V gene data show CDR1 as SGHRS and CDR2 as YFSETQ. V lost 4 bases, J lost 2 bases, and 9 bases stayed unmatched. Written as DNA, the CDR3 is TGCGCCAGCAGCCTAAATGGGAGGGATACTGGGGCCAACGTCCTGACTTTC. This encodes CASSLNGRDTGANVLTF. The complete variable domain, with remaining parts taken from reference TRBV5-1 and TRBJ2-6, reads KAGVTQTPRYLIKTRGQQVTLSCSPISGHRSVSWYQQTPGQGLQFLFEYFSETQRNKGNFPGRFSGRQFSNSRSEMNVSTLELGDSALYLCASSLNGRDTGANVLTFGAGSRLTVL.

The table lists this clonotype with many counts. The genes are TRBV18 and TRBJ2-2; D may be TRBD1 (6 bases). The V gene lost 3 bases and the J gene lost 1 base, with 6 bases spanning the gap. CDR3 size: 14 residues. Germline loops: CDR1 KGHSH, CDR2 LQKENI. The CDR3 is CASSPGQNTGELFF. Written as DNA, the CDR3 is TGTGCCAGCTCACCGGGACAGAACACCGGGGAGCTGTTTTTT.

The chain combines TRBV30 with TRBJ2-2; D may be TRBD1 (5 bases). The CDR3 runs 13 residues. Germline CDR1 GTSNPN, CDR2 SVGIG (reference sequence). CDR3 sequence (DNA): TGTGCTGTGACAGTTCCGAACACCGGGGAGCTGTTTTTT. Its translation is CAVTVPNTGELFF.

This clonotype was observed a handful of times. A junction boundary mismatches the germline segment, possibly from a read error. This rearrangement joins TRBV7-9 to TRBJ1-1, with a weak D call TRBD1 (6 bases). The germline V gene has CDR1 SEHNR and CDR2 FQNEAQ (reference sequence). The CDR3 covers 16 residues. The CDR3 region has the DNA TGTTCCAGCAGCCCTCAGGGGAGGTCCATGAACACTGAAGCTTTCTTT. Encoded protein: CSSSPQGRSMNTEAFF.

The chain recombines TRBV4-3 with TRBJ2-2; 9 bases match TRBD2. Losses at the gene ends were 1 base for V and 0 bases for J; bases not matched to a gene: 6. Germline CDR1 is LGHNA and CDR2 is YSLEER. The CDR3 runs to 18 residues. The CDR3 coding sequence is TGCGCCAGCAGCCAAGTCCTAGCGGGGTCGGCGAACACCGGGGAGCTGTTTTTT. This gives the protein CASSQVLAGSANTGELFF.

A few counts support this clonotype. The rearrangement joins TRBV28 to TRBJ1-1, with TRBD1 matching over 7 bases. This CDR3 comprises 14 residues. The germline CDR1 and CDR2 sequences are MDHEN and SYDVKM. With V trimmed by 4 bases and J by 0 bases, 2 bases remained unmatched. The CDR3 region has the DNA TGTGCCAGCAGTTCGGGACAGCTGAACACTGAAGCTTTCTTT. Translating gives CASSSGQLNTEAFF.

This clonotype occurred many times. The CDR3 DNA is TGCGCCAGCACCCCCCCGGGACAGGGGCCCACCGGGGAGCTGTTTTTT. It is translated as CASTPPGQGPTGELFF. The chain combines TRBV5-1 with TRBJ2-2; 10 bases align to TRBD1. Germline trimming cut 6 bases from V and 4 bases from J; bases unmatched to any gene: 9. This CDR3 is 16 amino acids long. CDR1 is SGHRS, CDR2 YFSETQ, per germline.

This clonotype was picked up a small number of times. V gene TRBV7-3 combines with J gene TRBJ2-1, with TRBD2 matching over 7 bases. Germline CDR1 is SGHTA and CDR2 is FQGTGA. The CDR3 runs to 15 residues. The junction had 8 bases not matched to a gene; V was cut back by 7 bases and J by 2 bases. The CDR3 here is CASTWDGGTYNEQFF. In nucleotides, the CDR3 is TGTGCCAGCACCTGGGACGGGGGGACCTACAATGAGCAGTTCTTC. Using reference TRBV7-3 and TRBJ2-1 for the parts outside the CDR3, the full variable domain is GAGVSQTPSNKVTEKGKYVELRCDPISGHTALYWYRQSLGQGPEFLIYFQGTGAADDSGLPNDRFFAVRPEGSVSTLKIQRTERGDSAVYLCASTWDGGTYNEQFFGPGTRLTVL.

This chain connects TRBV9 to TRBJ2-7, with D perhaps assigned TRBD1 or TRBD2 (6 bases each). The CDR3 length is 15 residues. V lost 3 bases and J 0 bases, leaving 13 bases between the germline ends. The germline V gene encodes CDR1 SGDLS and CDR2 YYNGEE. In DNA form, the CDR3 reads TGTGCCAGCAGCGGGGCGGAGGGGGACTCCTACGAGCAGTACTTC. Translated, it gives CASSGAEGDSYEQYF.

Only a few counts were recorded for this clonotype. This chain joins TRBV14 and TRBJ1-6; D might be TRBD1 (5 bases). CDR1 is SGHDN and CDR2 is FVKESK in the germline V gene. V was shortened by 3 bases and J by 12 bases, with 15 bases between the two germline ends. The CDR3 loop spans 14 amino acids. The CDR3 DNA sequence: TGTGCCAGCAGCCACATTTCTGGGGGGAAACCCCTCCACTTT. This codes for CASSHISGGKPLHF.

The V call is TRBV6-1, the J call TRBJ1-1, with D unresolved. The CDR3 runs to 13 residues. Germline V gene data show CDR1 as MNHNS and CDR2 as SASEGT. Trimming shortened V by 7 bases and J by 1 base, and 10 bases separated the two germline ends. This CDR3 reads CASIREANTEAFF. The CDR3, as DNA: TGTGCCAGCATAAGGGAAGCGAACACTGAAGCTTTCTTT.

The chain links TRBV14 to TRBJ2-1, with TRBD1 matching 8 bases. The germline gives CDR1 SGHDN, CDR2 FVKESK. The CDR3 contains 15 residues. V was pared by 2 bases and J by 6 bases, with 6 bases of the junction left unmatched. The CDR3 DNA sequence: TGTGCCAGCAGCCAAATCGGGACAGGAAGCAATGAGCAGTTCTTC. Its protein product is CASSQIGTGSNEQFF.

This clonotype has just a few counts. The rearrangement uses TRBV9 and TRBJ2-3; TRBD1 agrees at 9 bases. Germline V gene sequence: CDR1 SGDLS, CDR2 YYNGEE. The CDR3 loop spans 17 amino acids. V trimming: 0 bases; J trimming: 3 bases; junction bases outside the gene matches: 8. In DNA, the CDR3 is TGTGCCAGCAGCGTAGCCCCTCCCGGGACAGGGACAGATACGCAGTATTTT. It encodes CASSVAPPGTGTDTQYF.

The chain employs TRBV6-1 and TRBJ2-7; D may match TRBD1 or TRBD2 (5 bases each). Germline loops: CDR1 MNHNS, CDR2 SASEGT. Trimming left V 6 bases short and J 2 bases short, with 23 bases between. The CDR3 has 17 amino acids. The CDR3 DNA reads TGTGCCAGCAGCTCTTATAGGGACCGTATTATACCCTACGAGCAGTACGTC. Its protein is CASSSYRDRIIPYEQYV.

The rearrangement joins TRBV4-3 to TRBJ1-4, with D perhaps matching TRBD1 (5 bases). The CDR3 loop spans 15 amino acids. Between the trimmed V and J ends, which lost 4 bases and 8 bases, there was a span of 17 bases. CDR1 LGHNA and CDR2 YSLEER come from the germline V gene. The CDR3 DNA is TGCGCCAGCAGCCCAGGCGGACACGCCACCGAAAAACTGTTTTTT. Translation: CASSPGGHATEKLFF.

The table lists this clonotype with a few counts. Its ends do not fully match the called genes, so a read error is possible. The gene calls are TRBV27 and TRBJ2-4; the D gene is possibly TRBD1 (5 bases). The germline CDR1 and CDR2 sequences are MNHEY and SMNVEV (reference sequence). The CDR3 length is 13 residues. CDR3 DNA: TGTGCCAGCGCTAAGGGGCAGGGTTTCTCCAAAATTTTC. Protein sequence: CASAKGQGFSKIF.

This clonotype showed up just a few times. This chain connects TRBV15 to TRBJ2-7; maybe TRBD2 (5 bases). V lost 0 bases and J 2 bases, leaving 8 bases between the germline ends. Germline V gives CDR1 LNHNV, CDR2 YYDKDF (reference sequence). This CDR3 has 14 amino acids. Here the CDR3 reads CATSRDVGTYEQYF. The CDR3 nucleotides read TGTGCCACCAGCAGAGATGTCGGGACCTACGAGCAGTACTTC.

This clonotype was seen once. The J gene is TRBJ2-7, the V gene TRBV20-1; D gene unclear. The CDR3 length is 14 residues. Deletions cut 0 bases from V and 1 base from J, with 10 bases between. Germline CDR1 reads DFQATT; CDR2 reads SNEGSKA (reference sequence). CDR3 DNA: TGCAGTGCTAGAGATCCCATACCTTCCTACGAGCAGTACTTC. Translated: CSARDPIPSYEQYF.

The chain employs TRBV4-3 and TRBJ2-1, with 7 bases aligning to TRBD1. Germline V gives CDR1 LGHNA, CDR2 YSLEER. V was pared by 2 bases and J by 4 bases, with 8 bases of the junction left unmatched. The CDR3 is made up of 16 amino acids. CDR3 region: CASSQTQGWVYNEQFF. In DNA form, the CDR3 reads TGCGCCAGCAGCCAAACACAGGGGTGGGTTTACAATGAGCAGTTCTTC.

This clonotype has more than one count but fewer than ten. The rearrangement uses TRBV9 and TRBJ1-6; a possible D gene is TRBD1 (5 bases). Germline values: CDR1 SGDLS, CDR2 YYNGEE. The CDR3 loop spans 15 amino acids. V was cut by 3 bases and J by 13 bases, with 20 bases left in between. The CDR3 reads CASSATGTPGSPLHF. In nucleotides, the CDR3 is TGTGCCAGCAGCGCCACCGGGACCCCCGGATCCCCCCTCCACTTT.

In its sample, this clonotype was seen many times. V usage is TRBV12-3 or TRBV12-4 and J usage is TRBJ2-3; maybe TRBD1 (7 bases). This CDR3 has 15 amino acids. The ends were cut back, 3 bases at V and 4 bases at J, with 14 bases in the middle. CDR3 coding DNA: TGTGCCAGCAGTTTTGGTGCGGGACAGTCAGATACGCAGTATTTT. The encoded protein is CASSFGAGQSDTQYF.

J is TRBJ1-2 and V is TRBV5-1; 12 bases match TRBD1. The J segment lost 8 bases and the V segment lost 7 bases, leaving 6 bases of the junction unmatched. The CDR3 extends over 13 amino acids. Germline lookup yields CDR1 SGHRS and CDR2 YFSETQ. CDR3 sequence: CASEGTGGGGYTF. The CDR3 region has the DNA TGCGCCAGCGAAGGGACAGGGGGCGGCGGCTACACCTTC.

This clonotype has only a few counts. The chain joins TRBV7-3 to TRBJ2-1, with a tentative D call TRBD1 (6 bases). The germline V gene encodes CDR1 SGHTA and CDR2 FQGTGA. The CDR3 is made up of 13 amino acids. Trimming removed 2 bases from V and 9 bases from J, with 11 bases in between. CDR3 coding DNA: TGTGCCAGCAGCTTATTCCAGGACAGTGAGCAGTTCTTC. It is translated as CASSLFQDSEQFF.

V gene TRBV15 combines with J gene TRBJ2-5, with 9 bases matching TRBD1. Germline V gives CDR1 LNHNV, CDR2 YYDKDF (reference sequence). There are 16 residues in the CDR3. Trimming cost V 1 base and J 0 bases; bases outside gene matches: 3. CDR3 bases: TGTGCCACCAGCAGAGCCGGGACAGGGAACCAAGAGACCCAGTACTTC. Its protein product is CATSRAGTGNQETQYF.

This clonotype occurred a few times. This chain links TRBV7-7 with TRBJ2-2; no firm D call. In germline, CDR1 is SSHAT, CDR2 FNYEAQ (reference sequence). The V and J ends lost 5 bases and 6 bases respectively, with 13 bases between them. The CDR3 extends over 14 amino acids. The CDR3 nucleotides are TGTGCCAGCAGCGTCGACACGGCCGCCGGGGAGCTGTTTTTT. This codes for CASSVDTAAGELFF.